The clone carrying this TCR beta chain was picked up a small number of times. This record comes from a study of T cell changes during pregnancy in multiple sclerosis. This CDR3 comprises 14 residues. Germline V CDR1 and CDR2: LGHNA, YNFKEQ. Deletions cut 1 base from V and 8 bases from J, with 12 bases between. The protocol was immunoSEQ multiplex PCR, while the TCRdb copy is restricted to in-frame clones and leaves out a portion. The sample has tens of thousands of clones, roughly 89% seen once. This TCR derives from a female donor with multiple sclerosis, enrolled in a pregnancy study. Sequenced here: CD8+ T cells from peripheral blood mononuclear cells, sampled in the first trimester of pregnancy. The rearrangement links TRBV4-2 to TRBJ1-5; a weak D match, TRBD1 (6 bases). This chain's CDR3 is CASSQGQEAKPQHF. The CDR3 nucleotides read TGTGCCAGCAGCCAAGGACAGGAGGCGAAGCCCCAGCATTTT.